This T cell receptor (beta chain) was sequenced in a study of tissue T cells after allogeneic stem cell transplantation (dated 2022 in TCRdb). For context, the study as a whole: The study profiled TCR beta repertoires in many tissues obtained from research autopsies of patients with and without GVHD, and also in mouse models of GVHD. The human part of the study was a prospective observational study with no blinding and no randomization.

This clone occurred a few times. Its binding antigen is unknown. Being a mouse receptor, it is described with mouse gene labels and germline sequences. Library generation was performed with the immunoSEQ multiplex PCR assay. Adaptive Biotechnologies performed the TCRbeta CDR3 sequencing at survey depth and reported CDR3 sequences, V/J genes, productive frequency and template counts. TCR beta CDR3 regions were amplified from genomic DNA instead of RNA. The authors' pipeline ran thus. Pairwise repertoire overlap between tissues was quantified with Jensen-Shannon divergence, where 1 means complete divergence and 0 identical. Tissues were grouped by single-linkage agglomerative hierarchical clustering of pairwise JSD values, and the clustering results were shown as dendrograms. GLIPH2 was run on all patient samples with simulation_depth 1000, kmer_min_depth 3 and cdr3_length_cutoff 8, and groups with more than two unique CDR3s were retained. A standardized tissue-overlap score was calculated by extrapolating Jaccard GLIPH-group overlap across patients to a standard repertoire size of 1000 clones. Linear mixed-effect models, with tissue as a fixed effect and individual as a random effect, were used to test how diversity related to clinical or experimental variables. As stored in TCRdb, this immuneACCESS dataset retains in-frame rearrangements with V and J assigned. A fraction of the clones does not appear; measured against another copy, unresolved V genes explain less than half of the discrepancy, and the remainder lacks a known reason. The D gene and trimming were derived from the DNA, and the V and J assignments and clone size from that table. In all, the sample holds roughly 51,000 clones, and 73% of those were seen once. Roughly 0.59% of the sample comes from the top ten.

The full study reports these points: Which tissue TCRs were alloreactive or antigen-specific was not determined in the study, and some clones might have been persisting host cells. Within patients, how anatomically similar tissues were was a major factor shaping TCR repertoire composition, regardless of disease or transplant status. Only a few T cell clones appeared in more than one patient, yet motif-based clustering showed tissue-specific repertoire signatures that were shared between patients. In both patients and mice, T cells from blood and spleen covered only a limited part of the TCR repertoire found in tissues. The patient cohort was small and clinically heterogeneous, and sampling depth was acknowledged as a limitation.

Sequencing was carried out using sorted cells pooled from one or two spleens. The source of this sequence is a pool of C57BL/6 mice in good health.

This receptor carries the CDR3 CASSQGLGSSYEQYF. CDR3 bases read: TGTGCCAGCAGCCAAGGACTGGGGAGCTCCTATGAACAGTAC. In this chain, TRBV5 is recombined with TRBJ2-7, with 8 bases aligning to TRBD2. The missing CDR3 end, 1 residue past where the read stops, is filled in from the germline J gene. The germline V gene encodes CDR1 LGHNA and CDR2 YNLKQL (reference sequence). The CDR3 contains 15 residues, cysteine and phenylalanine counted. Only the CDR3 bases that were read are kept: 42 of them, in frame from base 1. V has 1 base trimmed and J has 0 bases trimmed; junction bases matching no gene number 2.